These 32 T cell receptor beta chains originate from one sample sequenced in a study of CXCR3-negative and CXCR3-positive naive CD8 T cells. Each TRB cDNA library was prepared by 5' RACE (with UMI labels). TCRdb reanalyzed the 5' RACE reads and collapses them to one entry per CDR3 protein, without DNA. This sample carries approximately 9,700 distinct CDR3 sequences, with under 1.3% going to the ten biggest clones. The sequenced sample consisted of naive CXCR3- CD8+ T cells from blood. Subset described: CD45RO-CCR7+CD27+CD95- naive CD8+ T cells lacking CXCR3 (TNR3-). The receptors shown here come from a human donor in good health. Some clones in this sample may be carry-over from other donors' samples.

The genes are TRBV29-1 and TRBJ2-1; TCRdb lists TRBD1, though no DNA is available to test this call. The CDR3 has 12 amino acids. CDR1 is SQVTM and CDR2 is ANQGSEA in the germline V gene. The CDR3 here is CSVEGVGNEQFF.

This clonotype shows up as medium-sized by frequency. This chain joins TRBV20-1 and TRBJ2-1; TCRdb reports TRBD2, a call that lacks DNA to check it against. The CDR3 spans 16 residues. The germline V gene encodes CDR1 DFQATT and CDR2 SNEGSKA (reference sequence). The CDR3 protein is CSARDPFAGGPHEQFF.

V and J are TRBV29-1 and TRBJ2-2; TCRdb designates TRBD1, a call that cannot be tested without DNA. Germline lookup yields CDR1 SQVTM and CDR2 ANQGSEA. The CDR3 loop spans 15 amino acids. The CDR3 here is CSVEDSGSPTGELFF.

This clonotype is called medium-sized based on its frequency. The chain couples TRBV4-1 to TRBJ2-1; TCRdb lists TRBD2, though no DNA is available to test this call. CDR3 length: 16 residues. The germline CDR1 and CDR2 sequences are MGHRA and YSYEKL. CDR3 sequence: CASSQDFGLAIFEQFF.

The CDR3 loop reads CASSVESSSGIYIEQFF. This sequence joins TRBV9 and TRBJ2-1; TCRdb outputs TRBD2, but without DNA this stays unchecked. The germline CDR1 and CDR2 sequences are SGDLS and YYNGEE. The CDR3 runs 17 residues.

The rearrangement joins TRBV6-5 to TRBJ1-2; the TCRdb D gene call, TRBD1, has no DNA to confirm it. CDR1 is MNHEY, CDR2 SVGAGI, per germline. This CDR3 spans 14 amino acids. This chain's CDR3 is CASSYSTGTHGYTF.

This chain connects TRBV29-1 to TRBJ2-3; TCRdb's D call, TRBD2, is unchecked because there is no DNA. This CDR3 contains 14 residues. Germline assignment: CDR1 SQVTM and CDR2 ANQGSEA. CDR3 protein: CSVLGSRETDTQYF.

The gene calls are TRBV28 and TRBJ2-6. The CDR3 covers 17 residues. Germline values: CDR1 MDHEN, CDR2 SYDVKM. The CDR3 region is CASSLETDRAGANVLTF.

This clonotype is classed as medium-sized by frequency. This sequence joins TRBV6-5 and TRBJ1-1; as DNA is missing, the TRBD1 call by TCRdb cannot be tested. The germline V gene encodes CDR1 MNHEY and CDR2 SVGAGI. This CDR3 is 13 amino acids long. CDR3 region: CASSYSGQVEAFF.

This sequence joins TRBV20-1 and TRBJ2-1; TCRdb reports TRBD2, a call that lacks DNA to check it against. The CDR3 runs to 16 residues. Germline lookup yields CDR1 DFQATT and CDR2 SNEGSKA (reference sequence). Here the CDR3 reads CSAGPPSGGSYNEQFF.

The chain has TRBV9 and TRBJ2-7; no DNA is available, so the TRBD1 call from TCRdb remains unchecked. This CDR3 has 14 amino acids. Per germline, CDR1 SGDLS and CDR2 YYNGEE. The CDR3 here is CASSVDLGGSEQYF.

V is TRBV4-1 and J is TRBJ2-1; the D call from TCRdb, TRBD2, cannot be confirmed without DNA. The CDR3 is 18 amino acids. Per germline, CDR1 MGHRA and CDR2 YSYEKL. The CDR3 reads CASSPGAGDLNLYNEQFF.

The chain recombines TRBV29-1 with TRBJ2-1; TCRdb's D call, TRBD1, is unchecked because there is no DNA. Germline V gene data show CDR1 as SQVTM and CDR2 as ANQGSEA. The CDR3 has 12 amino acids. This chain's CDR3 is CSGHSGTFEQFF.

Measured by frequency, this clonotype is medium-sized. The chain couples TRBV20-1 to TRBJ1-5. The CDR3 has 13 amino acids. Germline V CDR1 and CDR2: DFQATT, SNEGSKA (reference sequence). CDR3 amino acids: CSASLLSNQPQHF.

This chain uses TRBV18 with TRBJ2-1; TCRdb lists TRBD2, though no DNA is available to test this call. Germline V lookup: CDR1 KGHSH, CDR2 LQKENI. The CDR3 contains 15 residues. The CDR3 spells CASSNPVLAFDEQFF.

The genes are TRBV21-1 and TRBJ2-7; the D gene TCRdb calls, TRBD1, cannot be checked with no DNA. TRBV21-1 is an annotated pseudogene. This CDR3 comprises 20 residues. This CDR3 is CASSKEEISYSGRRGSEQYF.

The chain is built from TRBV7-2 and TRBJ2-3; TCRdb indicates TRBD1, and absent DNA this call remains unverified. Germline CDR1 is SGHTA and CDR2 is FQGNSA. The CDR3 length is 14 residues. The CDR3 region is CASSSGGLTDTQYF.

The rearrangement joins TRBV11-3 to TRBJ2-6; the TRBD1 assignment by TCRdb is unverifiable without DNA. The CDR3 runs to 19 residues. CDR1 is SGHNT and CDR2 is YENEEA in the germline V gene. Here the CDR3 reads CASSPRRGSVDAGANVLTF.

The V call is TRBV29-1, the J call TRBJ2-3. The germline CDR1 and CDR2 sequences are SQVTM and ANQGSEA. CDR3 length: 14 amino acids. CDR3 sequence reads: CSVYFGGLADTQYF.

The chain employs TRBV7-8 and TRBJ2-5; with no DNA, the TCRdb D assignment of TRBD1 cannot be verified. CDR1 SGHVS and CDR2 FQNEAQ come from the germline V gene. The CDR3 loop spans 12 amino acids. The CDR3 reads CASRAAWGTQYF.

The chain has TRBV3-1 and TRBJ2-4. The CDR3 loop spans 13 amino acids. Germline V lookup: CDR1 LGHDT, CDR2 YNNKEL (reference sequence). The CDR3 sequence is CASSPTDKNIQYF.

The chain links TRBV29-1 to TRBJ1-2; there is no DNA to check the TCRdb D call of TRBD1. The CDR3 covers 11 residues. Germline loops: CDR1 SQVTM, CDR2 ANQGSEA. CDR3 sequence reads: CSVIGTYGYTF.

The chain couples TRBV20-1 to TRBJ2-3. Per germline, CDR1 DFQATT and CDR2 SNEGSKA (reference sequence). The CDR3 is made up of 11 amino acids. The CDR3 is CSARDRDTQYF.

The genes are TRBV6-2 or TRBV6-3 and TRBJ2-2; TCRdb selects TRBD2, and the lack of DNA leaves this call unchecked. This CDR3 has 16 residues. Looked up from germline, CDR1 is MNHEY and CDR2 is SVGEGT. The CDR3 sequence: CASSSARRLNTGELFF.

The CDR3 sequence: CASSSVGSWENIQYF. This rearrangement joins TRBV6-2 or TRBV6-3 to TRBJ2-4. CDR3 size: 15 residues. Germline V CDR1 and CDR2: MNHEY, SVGEGT.

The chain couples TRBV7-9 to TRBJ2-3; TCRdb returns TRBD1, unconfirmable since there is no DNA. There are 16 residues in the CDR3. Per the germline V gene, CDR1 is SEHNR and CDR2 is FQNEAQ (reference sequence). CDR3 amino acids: CASSSREPPNTDTQYF.

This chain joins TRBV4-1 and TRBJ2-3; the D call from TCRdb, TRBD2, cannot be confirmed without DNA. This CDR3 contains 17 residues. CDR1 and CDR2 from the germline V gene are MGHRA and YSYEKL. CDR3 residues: CASSLPSIAGGTDTQYF.

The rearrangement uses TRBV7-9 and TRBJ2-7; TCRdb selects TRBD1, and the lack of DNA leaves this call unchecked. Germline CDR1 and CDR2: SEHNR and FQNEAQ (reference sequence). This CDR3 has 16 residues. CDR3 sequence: CASSYGRENKPYEQYF.

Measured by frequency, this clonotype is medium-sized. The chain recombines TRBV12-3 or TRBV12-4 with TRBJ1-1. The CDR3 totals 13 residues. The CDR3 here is CASSFGLNTEAFF.

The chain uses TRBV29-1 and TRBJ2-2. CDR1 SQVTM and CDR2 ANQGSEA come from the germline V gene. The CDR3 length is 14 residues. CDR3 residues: CSVDPSENTGELFF.

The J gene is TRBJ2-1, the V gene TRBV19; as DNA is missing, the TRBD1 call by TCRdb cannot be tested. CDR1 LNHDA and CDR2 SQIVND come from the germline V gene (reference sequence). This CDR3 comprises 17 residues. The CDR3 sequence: CASRIGGAVSSYNEQFF. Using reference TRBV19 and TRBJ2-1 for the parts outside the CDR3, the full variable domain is DGGITQSPKYLFRKEGQNVTLSCEQNLNHDAMYWYRQDPGQGLRLIYYSQIVNDFQKGDIAEGYSVSREKKESFPLTVTSAQKNPTAFYLCASRIGGAVSSYNEQFFGPGTRLTVL.

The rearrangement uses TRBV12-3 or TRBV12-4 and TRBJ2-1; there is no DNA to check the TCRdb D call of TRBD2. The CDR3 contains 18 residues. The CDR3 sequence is CASSFPGLAGGSYNEQFF.